A single sample gave rise to the 2 T cell receptor beta chains below, sequenced in a study of T cell responses to AZD1222 COVID-19 vaccine (dated by TCRdb to about 2021). The time point label for this specimen denotes: baseline before first vaccination. Preparation of the library involved the immunoSEQ multiplex PCR assay. Not all clones reach the TCRdb copy of this immuneACCESS table, which keeps in-frame sequences only. Checked studies attribute under half of the gap to unresolved V genes and leave the rest unexplained. The sample records 95,000 to 150,000 clones, around 91% of which are singletons. The ten largest clones represent roughly 1.8% of the sample. The sample was peripheral blood, taken on day 0 of AZD1222 vaccination. Every receptor here comes from an adult in good health.

The genes are TRBV7-9 and TRBJ2-3; 8 bases agree with TRBD2. From germline, CDR1 is SEHNR and CDR2 FQNEAQ (reference sequence). J was trimmed by 3 bases and V by 4 bases; bases with no gene match: 9. The CDR3 is 16 amino acids. The CDR3 sequence is CASSSSSGGVTDTQYF. The CDR3 nucleotides read TGTGCCAGCAGCTCGAGCAGCGGGGGCGTGACAGATACGCAGTATTTT.

The chain combines TRBV7-8 with TRBJ1-5; 7 nucleotides align to TRBD1. Germline values: CDR1 SGHVS, CDR2 FQNEAQ. The CDR3 contains 16 residues. The V and J ends lost 5 bases and 1 base, in that order; junction bases with no gene match: 8. This chain's CDR3 is CASSLSGQLSNQPQHF. The CDR3 bases are TGTGCCAGCAGCCTATCGGGACAGTTGAGCAATCAGCCCCAGCATTTT.